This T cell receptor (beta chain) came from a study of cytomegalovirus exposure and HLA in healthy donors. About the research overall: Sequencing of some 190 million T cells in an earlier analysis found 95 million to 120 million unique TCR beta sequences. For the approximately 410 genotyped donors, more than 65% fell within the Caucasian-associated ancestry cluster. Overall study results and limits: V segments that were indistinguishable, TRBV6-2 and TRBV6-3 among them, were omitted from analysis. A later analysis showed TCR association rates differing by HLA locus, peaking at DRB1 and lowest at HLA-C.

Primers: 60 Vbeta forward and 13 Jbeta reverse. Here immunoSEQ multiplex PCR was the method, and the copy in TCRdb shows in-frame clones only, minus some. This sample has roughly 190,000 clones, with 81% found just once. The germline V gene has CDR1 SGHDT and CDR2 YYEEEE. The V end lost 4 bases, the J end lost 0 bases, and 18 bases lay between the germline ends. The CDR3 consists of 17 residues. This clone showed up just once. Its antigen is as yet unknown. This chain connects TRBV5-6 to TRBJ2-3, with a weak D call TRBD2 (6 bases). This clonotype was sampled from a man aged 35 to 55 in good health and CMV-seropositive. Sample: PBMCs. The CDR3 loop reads CASSRRGFSASTDTQYF. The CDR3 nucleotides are TGTGCCAGCAGCCGCCGGGGGTTTAGTGCTAGCACAGATACGCAGTATTTT.